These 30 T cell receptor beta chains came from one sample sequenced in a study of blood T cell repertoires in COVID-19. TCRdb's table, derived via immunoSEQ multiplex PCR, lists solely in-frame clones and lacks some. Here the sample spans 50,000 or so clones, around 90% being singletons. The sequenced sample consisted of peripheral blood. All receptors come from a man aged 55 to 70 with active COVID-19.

The CDR3 nucleotides are TGTGCCACCAGTGATTTCTACGGGGGGGCAGATACGCAGTATTTT. This gives the protein CATSDFYGGADTQYF. This chain uses TRBV24-1 with TRBJ2-3, with 8 bases lining up with TRBD2. Germline V gene lookup returns CDR1 KGHDR and CDR2 SFDVKD. V lost 1 base to trimming and J lost 4 bases; unmatched junction nucleotides: 3. The CDR3 loop spans 15 amino acids.

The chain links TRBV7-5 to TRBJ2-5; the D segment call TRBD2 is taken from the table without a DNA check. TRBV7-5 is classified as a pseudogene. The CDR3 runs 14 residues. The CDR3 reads CARNMRDLGETQYF. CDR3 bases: TGTGCCAGAAACATGCGGGATTTAGGGGAGACCCAGTACTTC.

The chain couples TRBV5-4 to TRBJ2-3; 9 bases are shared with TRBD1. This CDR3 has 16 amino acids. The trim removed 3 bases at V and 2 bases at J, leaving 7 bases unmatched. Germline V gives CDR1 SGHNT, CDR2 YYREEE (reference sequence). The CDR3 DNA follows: TGTGCCAGCAGCTATTACAGGGGGCGGAACACAGATACGCAGTATTTT. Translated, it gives CASSYYRGRNTDTQYF.

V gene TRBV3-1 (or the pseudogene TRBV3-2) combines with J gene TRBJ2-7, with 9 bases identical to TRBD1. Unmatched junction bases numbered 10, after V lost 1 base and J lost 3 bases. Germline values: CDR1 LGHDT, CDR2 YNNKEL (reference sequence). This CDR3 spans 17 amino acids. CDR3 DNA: TGTGCCAGCAGCCAAGTATTGCTAGGACAGGGGCACTACGAGCAGTACTTC. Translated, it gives CASSQVLLGQGHYEQYF.

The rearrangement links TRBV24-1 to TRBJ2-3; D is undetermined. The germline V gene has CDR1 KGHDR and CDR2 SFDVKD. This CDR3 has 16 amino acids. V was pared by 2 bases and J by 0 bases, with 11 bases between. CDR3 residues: CATSDSAETSTDTQYF. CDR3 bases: TGTGCCACCAGTGATTCGGCGGAGACTAGCACAGATACGCAGTATTTT.

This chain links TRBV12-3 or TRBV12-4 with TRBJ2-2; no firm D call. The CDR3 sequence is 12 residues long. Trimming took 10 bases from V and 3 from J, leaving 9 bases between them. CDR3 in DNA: TGTGCCACCACCTCAGACACCGGGGAGCTGTTTTTT. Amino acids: CATTSDTGELFF.

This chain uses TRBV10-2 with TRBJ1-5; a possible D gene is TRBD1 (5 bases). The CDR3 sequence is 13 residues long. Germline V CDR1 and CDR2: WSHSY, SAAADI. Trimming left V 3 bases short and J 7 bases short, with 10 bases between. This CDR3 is CASSDSGVQPQHF. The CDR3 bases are TGCGCCAGCAGTGATTCGGGGGTGCAGCCCCAGCATTTT.

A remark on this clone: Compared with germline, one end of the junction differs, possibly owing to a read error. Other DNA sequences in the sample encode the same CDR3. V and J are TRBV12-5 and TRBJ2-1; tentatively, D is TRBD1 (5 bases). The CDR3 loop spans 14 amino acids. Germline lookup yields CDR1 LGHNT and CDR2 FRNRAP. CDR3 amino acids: CASGLGTGYSEQFF. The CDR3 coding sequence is TGTGCTAGTGGTTTGGGTACAGGATACAGTGAGCAGTTCTTC.

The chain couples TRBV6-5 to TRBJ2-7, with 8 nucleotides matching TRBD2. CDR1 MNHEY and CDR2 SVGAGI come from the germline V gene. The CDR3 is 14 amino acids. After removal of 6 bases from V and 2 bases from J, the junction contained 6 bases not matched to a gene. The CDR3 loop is CASSREGRAYEQYF. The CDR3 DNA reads TGTGCCAGCAGCCGGGAGGGTCGGGCCTACGAGCAGTACTTC.

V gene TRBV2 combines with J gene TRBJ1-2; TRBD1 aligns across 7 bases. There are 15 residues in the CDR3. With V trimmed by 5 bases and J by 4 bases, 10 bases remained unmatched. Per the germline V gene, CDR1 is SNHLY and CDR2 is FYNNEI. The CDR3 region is CASSLRTGGGYGYTF. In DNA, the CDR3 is TGTGCCAGCAGTTTAAGGACAGGAGGAGGCTATGGCTACACCTTC.

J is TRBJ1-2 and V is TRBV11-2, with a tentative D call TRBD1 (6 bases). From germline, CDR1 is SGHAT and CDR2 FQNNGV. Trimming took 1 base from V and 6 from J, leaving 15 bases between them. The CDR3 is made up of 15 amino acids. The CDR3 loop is CASSLGLDRIDGYTF. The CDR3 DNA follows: TGTGCCAGCAGCTTAGGGCTTGACAGGATAGATGGCTACACCTTC.

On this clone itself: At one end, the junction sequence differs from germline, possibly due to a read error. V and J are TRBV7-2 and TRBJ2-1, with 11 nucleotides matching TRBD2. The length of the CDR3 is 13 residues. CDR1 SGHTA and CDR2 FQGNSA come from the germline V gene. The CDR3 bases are TGTGCCAGCAGCCTCGAACGACTAGCGGGATTCGTCTTC. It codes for CASSLERLAGFVF.

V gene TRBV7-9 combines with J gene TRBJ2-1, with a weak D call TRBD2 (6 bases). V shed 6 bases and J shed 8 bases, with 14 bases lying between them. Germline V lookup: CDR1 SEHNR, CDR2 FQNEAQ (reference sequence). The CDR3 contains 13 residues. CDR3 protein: CASSKSGRHEQFF. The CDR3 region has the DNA TGTGCCAGCAGTAAGTCAGGGAGGCATGAGCAGTTCTTC.

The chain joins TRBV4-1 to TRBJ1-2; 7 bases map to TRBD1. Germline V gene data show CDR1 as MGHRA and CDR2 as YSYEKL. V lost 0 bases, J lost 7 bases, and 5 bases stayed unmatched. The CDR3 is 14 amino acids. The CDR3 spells CASSQDRDRVGYTF. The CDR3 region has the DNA TGCGCCAGCAGCCAAGATCGTGACAGGGTTGGCTACACCTTC.

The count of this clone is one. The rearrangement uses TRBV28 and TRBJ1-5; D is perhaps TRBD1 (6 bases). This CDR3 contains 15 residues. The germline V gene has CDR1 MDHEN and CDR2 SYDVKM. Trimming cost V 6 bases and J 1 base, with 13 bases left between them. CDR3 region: CASRHYDRSNQPQHF. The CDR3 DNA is TGTGCCAGCAGGCATTATGACAGGAGCAATCAGCCCCAGCATTTT.

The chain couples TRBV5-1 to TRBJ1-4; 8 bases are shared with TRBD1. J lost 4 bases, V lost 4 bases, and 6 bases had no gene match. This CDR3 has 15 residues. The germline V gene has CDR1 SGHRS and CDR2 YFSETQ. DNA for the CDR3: TGCGCCAGCAGCCCGGGGACAGGTGGTAATGAAAAACTGTTTTTT. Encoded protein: CASSPGTGGNEKLFF.

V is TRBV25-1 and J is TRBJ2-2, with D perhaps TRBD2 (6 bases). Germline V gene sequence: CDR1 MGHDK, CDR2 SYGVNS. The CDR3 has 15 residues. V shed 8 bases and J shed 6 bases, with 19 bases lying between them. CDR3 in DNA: TGTGCCAGCGGGCTTCGGGGGAAAGGAGCCGGGGAGCTGTTTTTT. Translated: CASGLRGKGAGELFF.

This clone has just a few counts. CDR3 loop: CSVEDPDLAGLAGPYEQYF. As DNA, the CDR3 is TGCAGCGTTGAAGATCCCGACCTCGCCGGACTAGCGGGCCCCTACGAGCAGTACTTC. J is TRBJ2-7 and V is TRBV29-1; 11 positions match TRBD2. The germline V gene has CDR1 SQVTM and CDR2 ANQGSEA. CDR3 length equals 19 residues. The V and J ends lost 0 bases and 2 bases, in that order; junction bases with no gene match: 15.

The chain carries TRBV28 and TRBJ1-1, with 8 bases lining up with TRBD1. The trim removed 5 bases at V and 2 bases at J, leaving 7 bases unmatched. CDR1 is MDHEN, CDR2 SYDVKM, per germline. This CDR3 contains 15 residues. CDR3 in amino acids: CASSPRTGKNTEAFF. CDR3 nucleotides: TGTGCCAGCAGTCCTCGGACAGGGAAAAACACTGAAGCTTTCTTT.

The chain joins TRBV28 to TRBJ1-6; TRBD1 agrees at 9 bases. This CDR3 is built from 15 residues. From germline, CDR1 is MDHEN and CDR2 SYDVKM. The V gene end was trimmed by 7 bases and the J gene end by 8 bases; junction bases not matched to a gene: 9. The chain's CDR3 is CASITGTGYDSPLHF. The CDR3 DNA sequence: TGTGCCAGCATAACCGGGACAGGGTACGATTCACCCCTCCACTTT.

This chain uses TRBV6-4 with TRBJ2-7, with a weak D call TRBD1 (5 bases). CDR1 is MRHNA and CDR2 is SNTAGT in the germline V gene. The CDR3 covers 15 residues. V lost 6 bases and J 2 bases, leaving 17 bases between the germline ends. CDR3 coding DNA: TGTGCCAGCAGACCAGGACATCCGGAAACCTACGAGCAGTACTTC. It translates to CASRPGHPETYEQYF.

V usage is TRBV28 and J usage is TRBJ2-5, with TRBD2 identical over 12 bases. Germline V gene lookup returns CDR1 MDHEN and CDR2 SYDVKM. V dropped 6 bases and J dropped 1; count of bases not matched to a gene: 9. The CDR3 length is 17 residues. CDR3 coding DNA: TGTGCCAGCAGCTCAACTAGCGGGAGGCTTTTCCAAGAGACCCAGTACTTC. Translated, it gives CASSSTSGRLFQETQYF.

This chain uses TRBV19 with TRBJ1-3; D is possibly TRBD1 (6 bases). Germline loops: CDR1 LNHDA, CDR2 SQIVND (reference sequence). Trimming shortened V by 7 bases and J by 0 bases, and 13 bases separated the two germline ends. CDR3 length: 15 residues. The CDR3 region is CASTLDRTSGNTIYF. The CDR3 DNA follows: TGTGCCAGTACCCTCGACAGGACCTCTGGAAACACCATATATTTT.

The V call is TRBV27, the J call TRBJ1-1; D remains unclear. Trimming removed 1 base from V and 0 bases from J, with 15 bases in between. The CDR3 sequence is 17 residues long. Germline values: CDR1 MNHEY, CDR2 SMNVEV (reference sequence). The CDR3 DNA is TGTGCCAGCAGTTTATTCCCCGTTGCGGCGGTGAACACTGAAGCTTTCTTT. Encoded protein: CASSLFPVAAVNTEAFF.

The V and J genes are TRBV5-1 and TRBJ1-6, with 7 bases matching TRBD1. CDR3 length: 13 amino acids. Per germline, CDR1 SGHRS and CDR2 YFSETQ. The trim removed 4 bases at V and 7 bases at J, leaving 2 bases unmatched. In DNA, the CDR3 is TGCGCCAGCAGCCGGGGACAGAATTCACCCCTCCACTTT. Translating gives CASSRGQNSPLHF.

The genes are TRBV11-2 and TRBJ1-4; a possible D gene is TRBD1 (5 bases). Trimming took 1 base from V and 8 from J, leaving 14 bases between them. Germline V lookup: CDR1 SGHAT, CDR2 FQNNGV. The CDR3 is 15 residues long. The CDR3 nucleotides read TGTGCCAGCAGCTTAGGGGCAGGGAGGGTGGAAAAACTGTTTTTT. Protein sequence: CASSLGAGRVEKLFF.

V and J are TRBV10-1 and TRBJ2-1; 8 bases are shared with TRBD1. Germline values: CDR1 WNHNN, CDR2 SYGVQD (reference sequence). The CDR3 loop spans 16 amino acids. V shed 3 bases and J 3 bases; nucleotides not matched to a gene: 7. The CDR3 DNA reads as TGCGCCAGCAGTGACCGGGCAGGGGGCAACTACAATGAGCAGTTCTTC. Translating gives CASSDRAGGNYNEQFF.

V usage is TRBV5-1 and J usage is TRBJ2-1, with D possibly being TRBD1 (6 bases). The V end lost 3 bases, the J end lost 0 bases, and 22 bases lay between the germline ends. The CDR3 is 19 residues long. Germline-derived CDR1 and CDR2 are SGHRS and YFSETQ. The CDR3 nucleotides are TGCGCCAGCAGCTCGGCAACCATTGGGGGCGCGAGCTCCTACAATGAGCAGTTCTTC. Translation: CASSSATIGGASSYNEQFF.

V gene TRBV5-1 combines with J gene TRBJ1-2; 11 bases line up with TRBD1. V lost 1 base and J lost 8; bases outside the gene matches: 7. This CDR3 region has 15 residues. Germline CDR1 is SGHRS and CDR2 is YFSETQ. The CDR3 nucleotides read TGCGCCAGCAGCTTGACTAAGGGACAGGGGGGCGGCTACACCTTC. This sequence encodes CASSLTKGQGGGYTF.

CDR3 coding DNA: TGTGCCAGCAGTTTATCGAGGAATTCACCCCTCCACTTT. Translated: CASSLSRNSPLHF. V gene TRBV27 combines with J gene TRBJ1-6; D is ambiguous. The V gene's germline CDR1 is MNHEY and CDR2 SMNVEV (reference sequence). The CDR3 length is 13 residues. Trimming shortened V by 0 bases and J by 7 bases, and 4 bases separated the two germline ends.